These 4 T cell receptor beta chains share one sample of origin, sequenced in a study of beta chain features in type 1 diabetes. The sequenced template was cDNA made from the entire isolated RNA. TCRdb's copy holds only in-frame clones and misses some; the assay was immunoSEQ multiplex PCR. The repertoire holds over 600,000 clones, with 9.5% to 15% as singletons. Broader study findings: Shortening of TCRB CDR3s, moderate but significant, appeared in all four CD4+ subsets of Type 1 diabetes patients.

Antigens of these TCRs are unknown. The sequencing sample was made of naive CD4+ T cells from blood. The origin of the receptors is a man younger than 45 with type 1 diabetes.

This clone was seen more than once but under ten times. The rearrangement links TRBV7-9 to TRBJ2-7; 7 bases are a match to TRBD1. CDR3 length: 15 amino acids. The V segment lost 6 bases and the J segment 5 bases; nucleotides outside the gene matches: 13. The germline V gene has CDR1 SEHNR and CDR2 FQNEAQ (reference sequence). CDR3 region: CASSLSSTGPHEQYF. The CDR3 DNA reads TGTGCCAGCAGTCTTTCTTCGACAGGGCCCCACGAGCAGTACTTC.

The V gene is TRBV29-1, the J gene TRBJ2-5; D may be TRBD2 (6 bases). V lost 5 bases and J lost 4, with 11 bases in between. The CDR3 is 12 residues long. Germline CDR1 and CDR2: SQVTM and ANQGSEA. CDR3 loop: CSVWISGETQYF. The CDR3 bases are TGCAGCGTTTGGATTAGCGGAGAGACCCAGTACTTC.

The sample holds a few counts of this clone. The chain carries TRBV9 and TRBJ2-3; weak D call: TRBD2 (5 bases). Trimming stripped 0 bases from V and 2 bases from J, with 13 bases between. CDR3 length: 16 amino acids. Germline assignment: CDR1 SGDLS and CDR2 YYNGEE. The DNA of the CDR3 is TGTGCCAGCAGCGTAGGGACTTGGTTGACCACAGATACGCAGTATTTT. It codes for CASSVGTWLTTDTQYF.

The V and J genes are TRBV28 and TRBJ1-5, with D unclear. With 2 bases removed from V and 10 bases from J, the gap between germline ends came to 12 bases. The length of the CDR3 is 13 residues. Looked up from germline, CDR1 is MDHEN and CDR2 is SYDVKM. The CDR3 spells CASSLGVDLPQHF. CDR3 bases: TGTGCCAGCAGTTTAGGGGTCGATCTTCCCCAGCATTTT.